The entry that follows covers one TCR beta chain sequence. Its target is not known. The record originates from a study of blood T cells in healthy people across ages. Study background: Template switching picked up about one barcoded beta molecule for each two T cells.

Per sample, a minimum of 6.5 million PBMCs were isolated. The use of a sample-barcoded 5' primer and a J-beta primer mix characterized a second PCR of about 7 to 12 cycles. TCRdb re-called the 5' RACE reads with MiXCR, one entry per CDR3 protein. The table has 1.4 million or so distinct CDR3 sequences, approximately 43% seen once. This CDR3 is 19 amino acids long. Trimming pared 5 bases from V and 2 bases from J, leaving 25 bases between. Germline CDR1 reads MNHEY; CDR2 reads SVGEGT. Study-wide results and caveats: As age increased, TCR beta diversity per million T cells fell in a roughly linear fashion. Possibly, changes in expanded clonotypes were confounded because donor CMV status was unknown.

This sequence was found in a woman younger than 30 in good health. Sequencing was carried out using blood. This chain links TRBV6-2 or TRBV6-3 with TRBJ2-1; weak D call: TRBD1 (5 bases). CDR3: CASSPYPDSLTITYNEQFF. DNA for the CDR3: TGTGCCAGCAGTCCGTACCCCGACAGCCTAACGATTACCTACAATGAGCAGTTCTTC.